The rows below give T cell receptor beta chains drawn from one sample of a study of CD8 T cells in ankylosing spondylitis. From the 5' RACE reads, TCRdb called clonotypes with MiXCR, one entry per CDR3 protein. This sample yields some 700,000 distinct CDR3 sequences, of which around 20% are seen a single time; around 19% belongs to the top ten. Specimen: blood, either unsorted or a sorted T cell fraction (not recorded which). The receptors stem from a male donor with ankylosing spondylitis. CDR3s include the opening cysteine and the closing phenylalanine or tryptophan. Fields, in order: J gene, clone size, V gene, D gene, CDR3 length, CDR3 protein, CDR3 DNA. A D gene is named only where the DNA matches it firmly. Clone size is shown for a subset of rows, as once, few, many or a class of expanded clone.

j_call: TRBJ2-1
clone_size: few
v_call: TRBV11-1
d_call: TRBD1
cdr3_length: 15
cdr3_aa: CASSLGQGARYEQFF
cdr3_nt: TGTGCCAGCAGCTTGGGACAGGGGGCGCGATATGAGCAGTTCTTC

j_call: TRBJ2-1
clone_size: -
v_call: TRBV6-1
d_call: TRBD2
cdr3_length: 17
cdr3_aa: CASSPQTTSGNYNEQFF
cdr3_nt: TGTGCCAGCAGTCCCCAAACGACTAGCGGCAATTACAATGAGCAGTTCTTC

j_call: TRBJ2-3
clone_size: -
v_call: TRBV29-1
d_call: TRBD1
cdr3_length: 17
cdr3_aa: CSVDRDRTLGSTDTQYF
cdr3_nt: TGCAGCGTTGATCGGGACAGGACTCTTGGTAGCACAGATACGCAGTATTTT

j_call: TRBJ2-7
clone_size: -
v_call: TRBV5-1
d_call: TRBD1
cdr3_length: 15
cdr3_aa: CASSPVGGQAYEQYF
cdr3_nt: TGCGCCAGCAGCCCCGTTGGGGGACAGGCCTACGAGCAGTACTTC

j_call: TRBJ2-7
clone_size: -
v_call: TRBV20-1
d_call: -
cdr3_length: 14
cdr3_aa: CSARDQTNSYEQYF
cdr3_nt: TGCAGTGCTAGAGATCAAACTAACTCCTACGAGCAGTACTTC

j_call: TRBJ2-1
clone_size: -
v_call: TRBV9
d_call: TRBD2
cdr3_length: 15
cdr3_aa: CASSVALAGVNEQFF
cdr3_nt: TGTGCCAGCAGCGTCGCGCTAGCGGGAGTAAATGAGCAGTTCTTC

j_call: TRBJ2-7
clone_size: -
v_call: TRBV28
d_call: -
cdr3_length: 14
cdr3_aa: CASSSSGGSWEQYF
cdr3_nt: TGTGCCAGCAGTTCCTCCGGTGGTAGCTGGGAGCAGTACTTC

j_call: TRBJ1-1
clone_size: -
v_call: TRBV10-3
d_call: TRBD1
cdr3_length: 17
cdr3_aa: CAIRLQGTGGLNTEAFF
cdr3_nt: TGTGCCATCAGACTACAGGGGACAGGTGGTCTGAACACTGAAGCTTTCTTT

j_call: TRBJ2-5
clone_size: -
v_call: TRBV5-5
d_call: -
cdr3_length: 17
cdr3_aa: CASSHLGNTVFQETQYF
cdr3_nt: TGTGCCAGCAGCCACTTGGGGAACACAGTCTTCCAAGAGACCCAGTACTTC

j_call: TRBJ2-1
clone_size: few
v_call: TRBV5-1
d_call: TRBD1
cdr3_length: 17
cdr3_aa: CASSAPPGQGFTNEQFF
cdr3_nt: TGCGCCAGCAGCGCACCCCCCGGACAGGGTTTCACCAATGAGCAGTTCTTC

j_call: TRBJ2-1
clone_size: -
v_call: TRBV5-1
d_call: TRBD1
cdr3_length: 14
cdr3_aa: CASSRRDRENEQFF
cdr3_nt: TGCGCCAGCAGCCGCAGGGACAGGGAAAATGAGCAGTTCTTC

j_call: TRBJ1-4
clone_size: few
v_call: TRBV20-1
d_call: TRBD1
cdr3_length: 13
cdr3_aa: CSATGTDNEKLFF
cdr3_nt: TGCAGTGCGACCGGGACAGATAATGAAAAACTGTTTTTT

j_call: TRBJ2-2
clone_size: once
v_call: TRBV6-1
d_call: TRBD2
cdr3_length: 17
cdr3_aa: CASRLPLGRAGTGELFF
cdr3_nt: TGTGCCAGCAGACTCCCCCTGGGGAGGGCCGGAACCGGGGAGCTGTTTTTT

j_call: TRBJ1-1
clone_size: -
v_call: TRBV6-5
d_call: -
cdr3_length: 16
cdr3_aa: CASSYSRRQSRTEAFF
cdr3_nt: TGTGCCAGCAGTTACTCGAGACGTCAAAGTCGCACTGAAGCTTTCTTT

j_call: TRBJ1-4
clone_size: once
v_call: TRBV28
d_call: -
cdr3_length: 13
cdr3_aa: CASTEGTNEKLFF
cdr3_nt: TGTGCCAGCACGGAGGGCACTAATGAAAAACTGTTTTTT

j_call: TRBJ2-7
clone_size: many
v_call: TRBV10-3
d_call: -
cdr3_length: 11
cdr3_aa: CAISPGYEQYF
cdr3_nt: TGTGCCATCAGTCCTGGGTACGAGCAGTACTTC

j_call: TRBJ1-3
clone_size: few
v_call: TRBV5-1
d_call: -
cdr3_length: 14
cdr3_aa: CASSFGSVGNTIYF
cdr3_nt: TGCGCCAGCAGCTTCGGGTCGGTTGGAAACACCATATATTTT

j_call: TRBJ2-4
clone_size: few
v_call: TRBV15
d_call: -
cdr3_length: 13
cdr3_aa: CATSTGAKNIQYF
cdr3_nt: TGTGCCACCAGCACGGGAGCAAAAAACATTCAGTACTTC

j_call: TRBJ2-3
clone_size: -
v_call: TRBV9
d_call: -
cdr3_length: 15
cdr3_aa: CASRRGRVGADTQYF
cdr3_nt: TGTGCCAGCCGGAGGGGACGGGTAGGGGCAGATACGCAGTATTTT

j_call: TRBJ1-2
clone_size: few
v_call: TRBV28
d_call: -
cdr3_length: 14
cdr3_aa: CASSLARGTYGYTF
cdr3_nt: TGTGCCAGCAGTCTGGCCAGGGGTACCTATGGCTACACCTTC

j_call: TRBJ2-7
clone_size: -
v_call: TRBV4-2
d_call: -
cdr3_length: 14
cdr3_aa: CASSPTVGAYEQYF
cdr3_nt: TGTGCCAGCAGCCCCACGGTGGGGGCCTACGAGCAGTACTTC

j_call: TRBJ2-2
clone_size: -
v_call: TRBV20-1
d_call: -
cdr3_length: 11
cdr3_aa: CSARRAGELFF
cdr3_nt: TGCAGTGCTAGACGAGCCGGGGAGCTGTTTTTT

j_call: TRBJ1-1
clone_size: many
v_call: TRBV4-1
d_call: -
cdr3_length: 15
cdr3_aa: CASSPQGGVNTEAFF
cdr3_nt: TGCGCCAGCAGCCCACAGGGAGGAGTGAACACTGAAGCTTTCTTT